This T cell receptor (beta chain) was found in a study of PD-1 blockade in classical Hodgkin lymphoma. Study outcomes and limitations: Complete responders' baseline diversity resembled that of newly diagnosed patients. Healthy donors were reported to have higher baseline TCR diversity than newly diagnosed patients. CD4+ TCR diversity rose significantly by C4D1, and CD8+ TCR diversity did not. With respect to the repertoire differences, their causes, possibly disease activity or prior therapy, remain undefined.

Each patient experienced a relapse that followed autologous stem cell transplantation, and brentuximab vedotin exposure varied. Trimming removed 5 bases from V and 6 bases from J, with 16 bases in between. CDR1 is SGHTA and CDR2 is FQGNSA in the germline V gene. This CDR3 has 14 residues. In the case of this clone: Its cognate antigen is unknown.

Repertoires were generated with immunoSEQ multiplex PCR, while TCRdb's copy carries only in-frame clones and drops some. Among 130,000 to 150,000 clones listed, approximately 81% were seen once. The clonotype originates from a human donor with classical Hodgkin lymphoma. The source material was peripheral blood mononuclear cells (PBMCs), sampled before the second cycle of nivolumab. The chain carries TRBV7-2 and TRBJ1-2, with D perhaps TRBD1 (6 bases). The CDR3 nucleotides are TGTGCCAGCAGCCTTGTCGGGACACCGGATGGCTACACCTTC. It yields the protein CASSLVGTPDGYTF. The full variable domain, completed using reference TRBV7-2 and TRBJ1-2, is GAGVSQSPSNKVTEKGKDVELRCDPISGHTALYWYRQSLGQGLEFLIYFQGNSAPDKSGLPSDRFSAERTGGSVSTLTIQRTQQEDSAVYLCASSLVGTPDGYTFGSGTRLTVV.